The clone carrying this T cell receptor (beta chain) showed up just a few times. The antigen is unknown. The table came from immunoSEQ multiplex PCR; TCRdb's copy has only in-frame clones and leaves some out. This table has around 130,000 clones, approximately 89% appearing once. These data come from a study of cytomegalovirus exposure and HLA in healthy donors. Overall study findings and caveats: Researchers counted approximately 160 TCR beta chains as cytomegalovirus-associated. Many donors carried some public TCRs, although rarity characterized most TCR sequences. Accounts indicate the classifier identified cytomegalovirus status with strong specificity and sensitivity.

The germline V gene encodes CDR1 MNHEY and CDR2 SMNVEV (reference sequence). This CDR3 has 14 residues. The germline V and J ends were trimmed by 2 bases and 3 bases, with 10 bases remaining between them. The sample was PBMCs. This receptor was taken from a man aged 25-45 years in good health and CMV-seronegative. This sequence joins TRBV27 and TRBJ1-1; D is perhaps TRBD1 (5 bases). CDR3 coding DNA: TGTGCCAGCAGTTTAGGGTTAGGGGACACTGAAGCTTTCTTT. It is translated as CASSLGLGDTEAFF.